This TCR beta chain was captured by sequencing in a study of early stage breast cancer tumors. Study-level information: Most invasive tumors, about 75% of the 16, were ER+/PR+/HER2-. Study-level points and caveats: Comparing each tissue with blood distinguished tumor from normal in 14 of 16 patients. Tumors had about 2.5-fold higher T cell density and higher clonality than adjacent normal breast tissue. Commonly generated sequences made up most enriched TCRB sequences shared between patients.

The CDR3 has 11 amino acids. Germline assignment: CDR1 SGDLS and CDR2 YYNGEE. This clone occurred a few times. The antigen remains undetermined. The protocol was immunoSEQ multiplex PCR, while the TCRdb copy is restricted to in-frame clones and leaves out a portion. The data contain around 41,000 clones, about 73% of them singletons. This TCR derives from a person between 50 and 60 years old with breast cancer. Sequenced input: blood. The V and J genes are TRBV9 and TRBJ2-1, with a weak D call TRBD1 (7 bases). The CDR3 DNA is TGTGCAGGGGGGACAGCCAATGAGCAGTTCTTC. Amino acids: CAGGTANEQFF.